This T cell receptor (beta chain) was obtained from a study of T cell responses to AZD1222 COVID-19 vaccine. The CDR3 has 13 amino acids. V was trimmed by 0 bases and J by 7 bases, leaving 7 bases between them. Germline V gene lookup returns CDR1 LNHNV and CDR2 YYDKDF (reference sequence). TCRdb's table, derived via immunoSEQ multiplex PCR, lists solely in-frame clones and lacks some. The sample records approximately 110,000 clones, about nine tenths being singletons. Only one count was recorded for this clone. Antigen: not known. Study observations and caveats: Two AZD1222 doses significantly raised spike-specific TCR breadth and depth over controls. Nearly half of spike-specific TCRs reportedly target variant regions that are unmutated in the B.1.351 and B.1.1.7 variants.

The source is an adult in good health. This chain connects TRBV15 to TRBJ1-5, with D unclear. The sample was peripheral blood, taken on day 0 of AZD1222 vaccination. CDR3 amino acids: CATSRDKKQPQHF. The CDR3 DNA sequence: TGTGCCACCAGCAGAGATAAGAAACAGCCCCAGCATTTT.